This TCR beta chain was observed in a study of CD8 T cells in Susac syndrome. The overall study: Among the Susac syndrome patients who underwent sequencing, about six had clinically active disease, while eight or nine of them were in remission. Whole-study results and caveats: A relatively small number of individuals underwent TCR sequencing and HLA analysis.

The germline V and J ends were trimmed by 4 bases and 1 base, with 14 bases remaining between them. Per germline, CDR1 SGHRS and CDR2 YFSETQ. The CDR3 runs to 15 residues. The RNA, roughly 0.45 to 1 ug, was put through reverse transcription using random hexamers. TCRdb processed the immunoSEQ multiplex PCR reads anew with MiXCR; each CDR3 protein has one entry. Of a few hundred thousand distinct CDR3 sequences in the sample, 85% to 95% were seen once. Concerning this clonotype itself: Its target is not known.

CD8+ and CD4+ T cells from blood underwent TCR beta sequencing. Through negative isolation, CD4+ and CD8+ T cells were obtained, while TEMRA cells were enriched using FACS. The chain combines TRBV5-1 with TRBJ2-5; tentatively, D is TRBD1 (5 bases). The sequence was collected from a human donor with Susac syndrome. The sequenced sample consisted of CD4+ T cells from PBMCs. The CDR3, as DNA: TGCGCCAGCAGCCTGGACACCTCCTCCCAAGAGACCCAGTACTTC. Translated: CASSLDTSSQETQYF.